This T cell receptor (beta chain) originates from a study of blood T cell repertoires in COVID-19. In germline, CDR1 is MDHEN, CDR2 SYDVKM. The CDR3 is 11 residues long. V shed 8 bases and J shed 7 bases, with 9 bases lying between them. Profiled with immunoSEQ multiplex PCR; TCRdb holds only in-frame clones, not every one. The table includes 97,000 or so clones, 85% to 90% detected once. Sample: peripheral blood. The chain has TRBV28 and TRBJ2-1; a possible D gene is TRBD1 (5 bases). The receptor was derived from a man in his fifties or sixties with active or convalescent COVID-19. CDR3 sequence: CASLKGNEQFF. The DNA for the CDR3 is TGTGCCAGCCTAAAGGGGAATGAGCAGTTCTTC.